The entry that follows covers one TCR beta chain sequence. This sample is part of a study of blood T cell repertoires in COVID-19. Assay used: immunoSEQ multiplex PCR; TCRdb lists only in-frame clones, some missing. Among some 130,000 clones listed, around 85% were seen once. Sequencing was performed on peripheral blood. This TCR derives from an elderly woman with acute or convalescent COVID-19.

The CDR3 DNA follows: TGTGCCAGCAGTTCCCGACAGGGGCATCAAGAAGCTTTCTTT. This translates into CASSSRQGHQEAFF. This rearrangement joins TRBV6-2 or TRBV6-3 to TRBJ1-1, with 8 bases matching TRBD1. This CDR3 has 14 amino acids. The V gene end was trimmed by 4 bases and the J gene end by 8 bases; junction bases not matched to a gene: 9. Germline V lookup: CDR1 MNHEY, CDR2 SVGEGT.